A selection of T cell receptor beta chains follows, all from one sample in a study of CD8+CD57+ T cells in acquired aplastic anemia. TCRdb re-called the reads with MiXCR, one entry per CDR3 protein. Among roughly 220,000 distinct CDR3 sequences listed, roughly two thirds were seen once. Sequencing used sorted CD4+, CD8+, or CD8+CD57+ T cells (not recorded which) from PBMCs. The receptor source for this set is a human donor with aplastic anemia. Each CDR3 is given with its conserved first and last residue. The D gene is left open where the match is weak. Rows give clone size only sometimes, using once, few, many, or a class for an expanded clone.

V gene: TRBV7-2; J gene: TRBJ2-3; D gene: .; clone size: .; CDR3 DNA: TGTGCCAGCAGCTTAGAGAGCGTAGATACGCAGTATTTT; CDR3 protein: CASSLESVDTQYF
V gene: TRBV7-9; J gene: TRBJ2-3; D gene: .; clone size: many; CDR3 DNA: TGTGCCAGCAGCCCCCGGGCCGACGATACGCAGTATTTT; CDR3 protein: CASSPRADDTQYF
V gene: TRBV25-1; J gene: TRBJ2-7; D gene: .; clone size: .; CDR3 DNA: TGTGCCAGCAGTGCTATTAGTGACGAGCAGTACTTC; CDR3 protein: CASSAISDEQYF
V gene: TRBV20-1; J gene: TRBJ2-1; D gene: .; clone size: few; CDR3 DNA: TGCAGTACCACGACTAGCTCCTACAATGAGCAGTTCTTC; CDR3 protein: CSTTTSSYNEQFF
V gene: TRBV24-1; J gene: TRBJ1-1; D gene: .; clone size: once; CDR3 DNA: TGTGCCACCAGTGCTGGGGATAGTACCAAGAACACTGAAGCTTTCTTT; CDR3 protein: CATSAGDSTKNTEAFF
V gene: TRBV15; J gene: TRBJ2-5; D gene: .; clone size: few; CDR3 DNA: TGTGCCACCAGCAGAGATGGCGCAGGGGGGGGTCAAGAGACCCAGTACTTC; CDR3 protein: CATSRDGAGGGQETQYF
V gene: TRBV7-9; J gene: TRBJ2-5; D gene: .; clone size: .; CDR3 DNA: TGTGCCAGCAGCTCTGACAAGGGCGGGACCCAGTACTTC; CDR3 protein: CASSSDKGGTQYF
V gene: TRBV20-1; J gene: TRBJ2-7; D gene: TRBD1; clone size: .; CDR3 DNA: TGCAGTGCAGCTACAGGGGGCGAGCAGTACTTC; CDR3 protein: CSAATGGEQYF
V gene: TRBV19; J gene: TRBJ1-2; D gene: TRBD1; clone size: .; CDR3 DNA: TGTGCCAGTAGTTCGAGACCGGGACAGGACAAAAACTATGGCTACACCTTC; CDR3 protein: CASSSRPGQDKNYGYTF
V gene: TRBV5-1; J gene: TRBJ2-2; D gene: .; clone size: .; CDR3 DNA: TGCGCCAGCAGCTTGGTGGCGGGGGCACGGACCGGGGAGCTGTTTTTT; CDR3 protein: CASSLVAGARTGELFF
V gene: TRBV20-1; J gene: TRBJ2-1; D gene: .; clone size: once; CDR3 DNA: TGCAGTGCTCCCCCTCTAGCGCTATCCTACAATGAGCAGTTCTTC; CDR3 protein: CSAPPLALSYNEQFF
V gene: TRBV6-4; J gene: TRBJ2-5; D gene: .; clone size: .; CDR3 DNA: TGTGCCAGCAGTGACAGGGGCGCAGAGACCCAGTACTTC; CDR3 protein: CASSDRGAETQYF
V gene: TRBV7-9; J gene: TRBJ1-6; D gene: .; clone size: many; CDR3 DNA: TGTGCCAGCAGTGCGAGCTCCTATAATTCACCCCTCCACTTT; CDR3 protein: CASSASSYNSPLHF
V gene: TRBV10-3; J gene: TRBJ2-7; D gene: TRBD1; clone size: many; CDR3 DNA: TGTGCCATCAGAGACTCGGGACAGGGATCTGCCGAGCAGTACTTC; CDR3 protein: CAIRDSGQGSAEQYF
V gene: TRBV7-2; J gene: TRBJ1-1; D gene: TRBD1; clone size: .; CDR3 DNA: TGTGCCAGCAACCCAGGGGGCGCGGGAAACACTGAAGCTTTCTTT; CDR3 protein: CASNPGGAGNTEAFF
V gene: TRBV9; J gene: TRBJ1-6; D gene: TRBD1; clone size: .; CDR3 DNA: TGTGCCAGCAGCCAAACAGGGGGTGCTTCACCCCTCCACTTT; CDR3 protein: CASSQTGGASPLHF
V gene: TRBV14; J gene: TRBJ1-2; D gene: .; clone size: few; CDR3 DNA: TGTGCCAGCAGCCAAGATTACAGCTATGGCTACACCTTC; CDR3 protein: CASSQDYSYGYTF
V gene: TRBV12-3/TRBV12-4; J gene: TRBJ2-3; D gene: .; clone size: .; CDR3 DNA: TGTGCCAGCAGTTTCTGGGGAGATACGCAGTATTTT; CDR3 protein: CASSFWGDTQYF
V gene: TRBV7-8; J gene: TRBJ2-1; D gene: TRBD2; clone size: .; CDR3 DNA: TGTGCCAGCAGGACGCGGGGGGGAGGTAACAATGAGCAGTTCTTC; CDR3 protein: CASRTRGGGNNEQFF
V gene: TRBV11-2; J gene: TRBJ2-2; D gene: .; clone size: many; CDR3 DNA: TGTGCCAGCAGCTTAGTTCCCGGCGGACACTGGACCGGGGAGCTGTTTTTT; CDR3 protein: CASSLVPGGHWTGELFF
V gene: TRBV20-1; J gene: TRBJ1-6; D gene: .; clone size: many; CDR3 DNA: TGCAGTGCTAGACGGTCCAGGGAAAGCTCCTATAATTCACCCCTCCACTTT; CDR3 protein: CSARRSRESSYNSPLHF
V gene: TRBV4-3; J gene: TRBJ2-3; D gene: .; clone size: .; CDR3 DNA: TGCGCCAGCAGCCCTAGGGGGGGTGGGGATACGCAGTATTTT; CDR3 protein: CASSPRGGGDTQYF
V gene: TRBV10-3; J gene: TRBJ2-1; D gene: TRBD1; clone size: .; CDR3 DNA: TGTGCCATCAGTGCCGACGTCCGGGGGACAGGGTATGAGCAGTTCTTC; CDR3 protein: CAISADVRGTGYEQFF
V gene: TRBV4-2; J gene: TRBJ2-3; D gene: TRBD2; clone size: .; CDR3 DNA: TGTGCCAGCAGCCAAGCTCATCAGCGGGGTCCATACAATGAGCAGTATTTT; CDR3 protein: CASSQAHQRGPYNEQYF
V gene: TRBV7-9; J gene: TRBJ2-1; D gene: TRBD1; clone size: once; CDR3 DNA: TGTGCCAGCAGCCGCCCCGGACAGGGCAATGAGCAGTTCTTC; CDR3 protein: CASSRPGQGNEQFF
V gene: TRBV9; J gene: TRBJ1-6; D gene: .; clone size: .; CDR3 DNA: TGTGCCAGCAGTTACTCCCAACTTCGGTATTCACCCCTCCACTTT; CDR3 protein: CASSYSQLRYSPLHF
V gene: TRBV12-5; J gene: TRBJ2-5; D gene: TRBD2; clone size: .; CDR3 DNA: TGTGCTAGTGGTTTGGGGGGACTAGCGGGACTATACCAAGAGACCCAGTACTTC; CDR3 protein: CASGLGGLAGLYQETQYF
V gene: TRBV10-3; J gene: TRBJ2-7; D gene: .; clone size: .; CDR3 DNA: TGTGCCATCAGTGAGTCTGCCCTCTACGAGCAGTACTTC; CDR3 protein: CAISESALYEQYF
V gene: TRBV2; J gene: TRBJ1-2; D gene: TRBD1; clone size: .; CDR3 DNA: TGTGCCAGCAGTGAAGAGACAGGGGGCAACTATGGCTACACCTTC; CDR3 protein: CASSEETGGNYGYTF
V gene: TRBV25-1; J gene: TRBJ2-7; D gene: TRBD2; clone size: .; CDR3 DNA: TGTGCCAGCAGTGAAGTTCCGGGACTAGGAGGTTACGACGAGCAGTACTTC; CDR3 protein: CASSEVPGLGGYDEQYF
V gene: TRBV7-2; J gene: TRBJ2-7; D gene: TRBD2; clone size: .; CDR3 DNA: TGTGCCAGCAGCTTAACCTCGGGGGGAAGTGCGCGGGAGCAGTACTTC; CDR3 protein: CASSLTSGGSAREQYF
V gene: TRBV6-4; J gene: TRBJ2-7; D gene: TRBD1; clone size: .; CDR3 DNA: TGTGCCAGCATGACAGGGTCCTACGAGCAGTACTTC; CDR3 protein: CASMTGSYEQYF
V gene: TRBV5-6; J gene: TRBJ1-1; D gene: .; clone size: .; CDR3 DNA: TGTGCCAGCAGCTCCCGTCTTATGACGTACAGGGAAGCTTTCTTT; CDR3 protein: CASSSRLMTYREAFF
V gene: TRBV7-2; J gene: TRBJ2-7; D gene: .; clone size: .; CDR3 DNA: TGTGCCAGCAGCGTAGACAGTTACTCCTACGAGCAGTACTTC; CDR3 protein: CASSVDSYSYEQYF
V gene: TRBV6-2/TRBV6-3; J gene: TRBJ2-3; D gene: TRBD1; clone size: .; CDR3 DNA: TGTGCCAGCAGTAGGACAGGGGACACAGATACGCAGTATTTT; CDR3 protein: CASSRTGDTDTQYF
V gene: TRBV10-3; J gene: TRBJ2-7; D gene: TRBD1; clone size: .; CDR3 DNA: TGTGCCATCAGTGAGGGACAGGGGGACGAGCAGTACTTC; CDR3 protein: CAISEGQGDEQYF
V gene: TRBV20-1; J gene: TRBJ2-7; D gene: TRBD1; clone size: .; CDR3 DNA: TGCAGTGCTAGAGATGGAACAGGGGACGAGCAGTACTTC; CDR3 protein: CSARDGTGDEQYF
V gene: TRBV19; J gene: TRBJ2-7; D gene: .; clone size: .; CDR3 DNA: TGTGCCAGTAGTATCGATGCGGGAATAAACCCCTACGAGCAGTACTTC; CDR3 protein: CASSIDAGINPYEQYF
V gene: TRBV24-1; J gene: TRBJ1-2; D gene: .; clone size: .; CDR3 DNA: TGTGCCACTAGTAAAGGGGGTTACTATGGCTACACCTTC; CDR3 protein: CATSKGGYYGYTF
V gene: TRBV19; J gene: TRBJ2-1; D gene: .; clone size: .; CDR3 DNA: TGTGCCAGTAGTATCCCAAACAATGAGCAGTTCTTC; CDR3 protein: CASSIPNNEQFF
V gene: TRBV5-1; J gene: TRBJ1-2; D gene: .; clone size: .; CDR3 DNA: TGCGCCAGCAGCTTGGTGGGAGGCCGCGATGGCTACACCTTC; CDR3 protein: CASSLVGGRDGYTF
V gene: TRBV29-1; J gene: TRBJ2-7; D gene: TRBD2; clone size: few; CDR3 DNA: TGCAGCGTTTGGGCTAGCGGGAGCACCTACGAGCAGTACTTC; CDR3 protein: CSVWASGSTYEQYF
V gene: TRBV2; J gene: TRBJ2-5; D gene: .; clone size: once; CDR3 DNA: TGTGCCAGCAGTGAAGGCTACGGAGAGACCCAGTACTTC; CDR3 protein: CASSEGYGETQYF
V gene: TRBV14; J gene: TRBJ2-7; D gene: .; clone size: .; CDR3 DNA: TGTGCCAGCGGCCAGGGTTTACACGAGCAGTACTTC; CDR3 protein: CASGQGLHEQYF
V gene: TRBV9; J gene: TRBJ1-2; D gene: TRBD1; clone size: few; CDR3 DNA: TGTGCCAGCAGCGTCGGACCGGGACAGAACTATGGCTACACCTTC; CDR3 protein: CASSVGPGQNYGYTF
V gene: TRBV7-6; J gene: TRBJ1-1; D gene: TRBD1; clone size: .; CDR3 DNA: TGTGCCAGCAGCTCCCGGACAGGCCAGGCTGAAGCTTTCTTT; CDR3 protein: CASSSRTGQAEAFF
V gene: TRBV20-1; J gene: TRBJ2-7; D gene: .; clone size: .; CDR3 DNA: TGCAGTGCTAGAGTGCAGGGCCGGAGCTACGAGCAGTACTTC; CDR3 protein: CSARVQGRSYEQYF
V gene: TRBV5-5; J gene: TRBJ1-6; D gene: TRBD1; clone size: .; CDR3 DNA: TGTGCCAGCAGCTTTACAGGGGAGGCACCCCTCCACTTT; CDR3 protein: CASSFTGEAPLHF
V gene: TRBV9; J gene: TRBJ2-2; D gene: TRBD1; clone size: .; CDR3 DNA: TGTGCCAGCAGCGTAGCGGGACAGGTATTAACCGGGGAGCTGTTTTTT; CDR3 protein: CASSVAGQVLTGELFF
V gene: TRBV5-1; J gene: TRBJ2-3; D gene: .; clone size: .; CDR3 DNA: TGCGCCAGCAGAAGGGAGGATACGCAGTATTTT; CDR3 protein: CASRREDTQYF
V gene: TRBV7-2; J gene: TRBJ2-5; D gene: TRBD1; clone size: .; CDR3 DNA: TGTGCCAGCAGCTTGATTGACAGGGTGGAGACCCAGTACTTC; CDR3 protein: CASSLIDRVETQYF
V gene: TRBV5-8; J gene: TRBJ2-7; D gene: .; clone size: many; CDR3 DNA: TGTGCCAGCAGCGGCGGACATTCCCCCCACGAGCAGTACTTC; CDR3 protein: CASSGGHSPHEQYF
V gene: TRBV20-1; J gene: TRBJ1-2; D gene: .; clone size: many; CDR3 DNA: TGCAGTGCTAGAGATTATAAGGGGACCTATGGCTACACCTTC; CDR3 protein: CSARDYKGTYGYTF